The clone carrying this TCR beta chain came up many times. Its antigen remains unknown. These data come from a study of T-cell memory formation after mild COVID-19. MiXCR was run by TCRdb on the 5' RACE reads, yielding one entry per CDR3 protein. The sample lists approximately 410,000 distinct CDR3 sequences, 20% to 25% seen once, with over 10% in the top ten. V lost 1 base and J lost 5, with 5 bases in between. The CDR3 contains 13 residues. Germline V lookup: CDR1 SGHVS, CDR2 FNYEAQ. Study conclusions and caveats: CD4+ contracting clones lay mainly in CM and EM, CD8+ ones in EMRA. A second wave expanding day 15 to 37 was CD4+-biased; contracting clones were balanced. Memory from before infection featured some responding clones, which suggests cross-reactive memory joined.

This chain uses TRBV7-6 with TRBJ2-2; tentatively, D is TRBD2 (5 bases). The clonotype originates from an adult woman who had mild COVID-19 (a few samples of this study predate the infection). Cell type and time point are not known. Sequencing was carried out using PBMCs or a T cell subset sorted from them (not recorded which). The CDR3 bases are TGTGCCAGCAGCTTAGTAGCGACCGGGGAGCTGTTTTTT. This sequence encodes CASSLVATGELFF. Variable domain in full (rest from reference TRBV7-6 and TRBJ2-2): GAGVSQSPRYKVTKRGQDVALRCDPISGHVSLYWYRQALGQGPEFLTYFNYEAQQDKSGLPNDRFSAERPEGSISTLTIQRTEQRDSAMYRCASSLVATGELFFGEGSRLTVL.